Sequencing of this T cell receptor (beta chain) was carried out in a study of T cell changes during pregnancy in multiple sclerosis. Profiling relied on immunoSEQ multiplex PCR, and the TCRdb table lists in-frame clones only, not all of them. This table has tens of thousands of clones, about 92% appearing once. The sequence was obtained from a female donor with multiple sclerosis, enrolled in a pregnancy study. Specimen: CD4+ T cells from peripheral blood mononuclear cells, collected in the third trimester of pregnancy.

The DNA for the CDR3 is TGTGCCAGCAGCTTAGAGATAAGCGGGGTCCGGGGGGAGACCCAGTACTTC. This translates into CASSLEISGVRGETQYF. The chain couples TRBV11-2 to TRBJ2-5; the match to TRBD2 covers 7 bases. CDR3 length equals 17 residues. V trimming: 0 bases; J trimming: 5 bases; junction bases outside the gene matches: 12. The V gene's germline CDR1 is SGHAT and CDR2 FQNNGV. The full variable domain, its missing parts supplied by reference TRBV11-2 and TRBJ2-5, is EAGVAQSPRYKIIEKRQSVAFWCNPISGHATLYWYQQILGQGPKLLIQFQNNGVVDDSQLPKDRFSAERLKGVDSTLKIQPAKLEDSAVYLCASSLEISGVRGETQYFGPGTRLLVL.